This section outlines one TCR beta chain sequence together with its context. Authors' analysis steps: Estimation of nucleated cell counts relied on the amplification of reference gene primers. Generated by immunoSEQ multiplex PCR, the TCRdb table keeps only in-frame clones and is missing some. V and J calls plus clone size are reproduced from that table; the DNA served to infer D and trimming. The data contain roughly 120,000 clones, about 90% of them singletons. This entry belongs to a study of blood T cell repertoires in COVID-19. Study in general: Acute-phase and convalescent COVID-19 samples originated in the United States, Italy and Spain. Sample material is recorded as cDNA or gDNA derived from T cells, B-cell-depleted T cells, or PBMCs.

Seattle patients were enrolled during active infection and followed longitudinally. CDR1 DFQATT and CDR2 SNEGSKA come from the germline V gene (reference sequence). V gave up 3 bases and J gave up 6 bases, with 8 bases separating them. This CDR3 has 11 residues. Material: peripheral blood. The receptor was isolated from a woman aged 60 to 75 with COVID-19, enrolled during active disease. The genes are TRBV20-1 and TRBJ1-2; D call uncertain. CDR3 DNA: TGCAGTGCTAGCCGGGTAGATGGCTACACCTTC. Its translation is CSASRVDGYTF.